The 4 T cell receptor beta chains below were found in one sample sequenced in a study of PD-1 blockade in classical Hodgkin lymphoma (TCRdb year 2020). The library was made by the immunoSEQ multiplex PCR assay. TCRdb carries this immuneACCESS record with in-frame sequences only. Its versions omit some clonotypes, under half of them owing to an unresolved V gene in the studies checked, with the rest unexplained. The table for this sample lists 95,000 to 100,000 clones; more than 85% of them were counted only once. 5% to 7.5% of the sample is in the top ten clones. What this sample's time point label stands for: cycle 2 day 1 (C2D1) of nivolumab. Relapse after autologous stem cell transplantation had occurred in all trial patients, and cohorts A, B and C were distinguished by prior brentuximab vedotin exposure. Sequencing used peripheral blood mononuclear cells (PBMCs), obtained before the second cycle of nivolumab. The receptor source for this set is a human donor with classical Hodgkin lymphoma.

This chain joins TRBV7-2 and TRBJ2-5, with 8 bases identical to TRBD2. CDR3 length: 17 amino acids. The V and J ends lost 3 bases and 0 bases, in that order; junction bases with no gene match: 9. Germline V lookup: CDR1 SGHTA, CDR2 FQGNSA. CDR3 sequence reads: CASSFYSGETYQETQYF. The CDR3 region has the DNA TGTGCCAGCAGCTTCTATAGCGGGGAGACGTACCAAGAGACCCAGTACTTC.

This chain connects TRBV28 to TRBJ2-7; TRBD1 matches 9 bases. Germline CDR1 reads MDHEN; CDR2 reads SYDVKM. The CDR3 has 14 amino acids. With 9 bases clipped from V and 3 bases from J, the junction kept 9 bases outside the gene matches. The CDR3 sequence is CASRRGQGRYEQYF. The CDR3 nucleotides are TGTGCCAGTCGCCGGGGACAGGGTCGCTACGAGCAGTACTTC.

The J gene is TRBJ1-5, the V gene TRBV6-1; D is undetermined. Trimming left V 0 bases short and J 0 bases short, with 12 bases between. CDR1 MNHNS and CDR2 SASEGT come from the germline V gene. CDR3 length equals 17 residues. CDR3 in DNA: TGTGCCAGCAGTGAAGCGTCACCGGGAGCTAGCAATCAGCCCCAGCATTTT. It is translated as CASSEASPGASNQPQHF.

The gene calls are TRBV4-2 and TRBJ1-6, with D possibly TRBD1 on 5 matching bases. CDR1 and CDR2 from the germline V gene are LGHNA and YNFKEQ. V was shortened by 1 base and J by 10 bases, with 11 bases between the two germline ends. The CDR3 has 14 amino acids. CDR3 protein: CASSQGIRESPLHF. The CDR3 nucleotides are TGTGCCAGCAGCCAAGGCATCAGGGAATCACCCCTCCACTTT.